This T cell receptor (beta chain) appears in the sequencing data of a study of regulatory T cells in long-lasting Graves disease. Overall study findings and caveats: Persistent disease preferred TRBV28, TRBJ1-2 and TRBJ2-5.

Time point indicated: persistent/refractory GD, antithyroid drugs over 5 years with positive TRAb. Extracted RNA from PBMCs served as the source of the TCR library. Construction of TCR beta libraries relied on iRepertoire HTBI primers and on Arm-PCR targeting CDR3 regions. TCRdb recomputed calls from the multiplex PCR reads with MiXCR, one row per CDR3 protein. The sample carries 350,000 to 450,000 distinct CDR3 sequences, 20% to 25% recorded once. The CDR3 totals 16 residues. V trimming: 3 bases; J trimming: 3 bases; junction bases outside the gene matches: 8. CDR1 is LNHDA and CDR2 is SQIVND in the germline V gene (reference sequence). Only a few counts were recorded for this clonotype. Its target is not known.

The sequenced sample was peripheral blood mononuclear cells (PBMCs), obtained when the disease was refractory, from a patient treated with antithyroid drugs. The TCR originated in a female donor with Graves disease. This chain links TRBV19 with TRBJ2-5; TRBD2 matches at 9 bases. CDR3 sequence reads: CASSIRLAGRKETQYF. Written as DNA, the CDR3 is TGTGCCAGTAGTATTAGGCTAGCGGGAAGAAAAGAGACCCAGTACTTC.